This T cell receptor beta chain is drawn from a study of blood T cell repertoires in COVID-19. Study information: Samples representing acute and convalescent COVID-19 were sourced from the United States, Italy and Spain. PBMCs, B-cell-depleted T cells, or T cells were the source of the cDNA or gDNA that made up the material.

The CDR3 is 14 amino acids. Germline assignment: CDR1 MNHEY and CDR2 SMNVEV (reference sequence). The germline V and J ends were trimmed by 5 bases and 3 bases, with 14 bases remaining between them. Libraries were prepared by immunoSEQ multiplex PCR; TCRdb keeps only in-frame clonotypes and omits some of them. The sample includes 100,000 to 150,000 clones, around 81% of them seen just once. The J gene is TRBJ2-7, the V gene TRBV27; D perhaps matches TRBD2 (6 bases). Sequencing input: peripheral blood. The sequence came from a man between 25 and 39 years old with COVID-19, enrolled during active disease. CDR3: CASSAAGRSYEQYF. Here the CDR3 DNA reads TGTGCCAGCAGTGCGGCGGGACGGAGCTACGAGCAGTACTTC.